The text below deals with one T cell receptor beta chain. This record belongs to a study of T cell responses to AZD1222 COVID-19 vaccine. From germline, CDR1 is KGHSH and CDR2 LQKENI. The length of the CDR3 is 15 residues. V was clipped by 6 bases and J by 0 bases, with 13 bases between them. Sequencing used immunoSEQ multiplex PCR; TCRdb keeps in-frame clones, though not all of them. The sample has over 100,000 clones, about 93% seen once. This clonotype was sampled from an adult in good health. Material: peripheral blood, obtained on day 0 of AZD1222 vaccination. This sequence joins TRBV18 and TRBJ2-3; tentatively, D is TRBD2 (6 bases). CDR3: CASSRALASTDTQYF. As DNA, the CDR3 is TGTGCCAGCTCGCGAGCCCTAGCGAGCACAGATACGCAGTATTTT.